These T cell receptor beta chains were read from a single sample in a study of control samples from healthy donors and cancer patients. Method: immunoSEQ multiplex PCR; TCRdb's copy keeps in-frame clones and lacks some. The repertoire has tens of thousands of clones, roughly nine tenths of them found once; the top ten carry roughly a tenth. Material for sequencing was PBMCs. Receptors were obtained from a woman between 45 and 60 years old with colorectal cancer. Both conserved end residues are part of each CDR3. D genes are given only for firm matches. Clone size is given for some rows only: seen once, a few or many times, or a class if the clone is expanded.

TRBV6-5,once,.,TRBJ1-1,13,CASSPTGRAEAFF,TGTGCCAGCAGCCCAACAGGGCGGGCCGAAGCTTTCTTT
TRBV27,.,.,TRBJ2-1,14,CASRGRASGHEQFF,TGTGCCAGCAGAGGGCGGGCCTCTGGCCATGAGCAGTTCTTC
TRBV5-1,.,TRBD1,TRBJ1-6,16,CASSSTGGAGNSPLHF,TGCGCCAGCAGCTCTACAGGGGGCGCGGGTAATTCACCCCTCCACTTT
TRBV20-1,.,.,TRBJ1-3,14,CSASRREAGNTIYF,TGCAGTGCTAGTCGGCGGGAAGCTGGAAACACCATATATTTT
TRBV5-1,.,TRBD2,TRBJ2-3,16,CASSPLIAGGPDTQYF,TGCGCCAGCAGCCCCCTGATAGCGGGGGGGCCAGATACGCAGTATTTT
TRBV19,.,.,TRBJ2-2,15,CASSNTVGVTGELFF,TGTGCCAGTAGTAACACGGTTGGGGTCACCGGGGAGCTGTTTTTT
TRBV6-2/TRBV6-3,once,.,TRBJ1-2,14,CASSYSKANYGYTF,TGTGCCAGCAGTTACTCGAAGGCTAACTATGGCTACACCTTC
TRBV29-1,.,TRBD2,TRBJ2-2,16,CSAKTSGGRGTGELFF,TGCAGCGCTAAGACTAGCGGGGGGCGAGGCACCGGGGAGCTGTTTTTT
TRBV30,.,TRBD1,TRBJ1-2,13,CAWSAWGQGPHTF,TGTGCCTGGAGTGCATGGGGACAGGGGCCCCACACCTTC
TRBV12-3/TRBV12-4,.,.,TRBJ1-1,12,CASSFENTEAFF,TGTGCCAGCAGTTTTGAGAACACTGAAGCTTTCTTT
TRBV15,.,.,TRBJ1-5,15,CATSPSASNNQPQHF,TGTGCCACGAGCCCGTCGGCGTCGAACAATCAGCCCCAGCATTTT
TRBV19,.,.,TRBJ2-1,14,CARTRDPRYREQFF,TGTGCCAGGACCCGGGACCCTCGGTACCGAGAGCAGTTCTTC
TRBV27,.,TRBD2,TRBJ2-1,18,CASNIGQASGGRGNEQFF,TGTGCCAGCAACATAGGTCAGGCTAGCGGGGGTAGAGGGAATGAGCAGTTCTTC
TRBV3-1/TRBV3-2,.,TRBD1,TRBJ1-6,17,CASSQRGETGGNSPLHF,TGTGCCAGCAGCCAAAGAGGAGAGACAGGGGGGAATTCACCCCTCCACTTT
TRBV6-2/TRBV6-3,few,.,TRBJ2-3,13,CASSYGPTDTQYF,TGTGCCAGCAGTTACGGACCCACAGATACGCAGTATTTT
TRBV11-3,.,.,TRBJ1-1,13,CASSAQANTEAFF,TGTGCCAGCAGCGCCCAGGCGAACACTGAAGCTTTCTTT
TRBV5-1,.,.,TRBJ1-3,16,CASSLGGTGSGNTIYF,TGCGCCAGCAGCTTGGGGGGGACCGGCTCTGGAAACACCATATATTTT